This T cell receptor (beta chain) was observed in a study of shared clonotypes between healthy human individuals (dated by TCRdb to 2020 to 2021). Context from the whole study: The cohort included a few men and a couple of women between 18 and 49 years of age. Per donor, three plates each were used for CD4 naive and CD4 memory, two for CD8 naive, and one for CD8 memory. To estimate repertoire size and how much clonotypes are shared between individuals, the study performed deep sequencing of blood TCR repertoires from five healthy adults. To increase sequencing depth and limit assay-specific biases, different laboratories used diverse techniques to prepare libraries and sequence TCR repertoires. Each donor's leukapheresis produced roughly between about 0.8 and 8.9 billion PBMCs. On the study overall, not on this receptor specifically: Naive subsets generally had larger estimated clonotype richness than memory subsets did. Incomplete sequencing was indicated by rarefaction of sorted-subset datasets, despite the large sequencing depth. Sharing across a few donors was observed for approximately 5% of naive CD4, over 3% of naive CD8, about 2.3% of memory CD4, and 0.4% of memory CD8 clonotypes. Clonotypes shared by all four sorted-subset donors showed higher generation probabilities than non-shared clonotypes. Sampling was restricted to blood, and TCR repertoires in tissue are likely to differ from TCR repertoires in blood. The small number of donors limited the genetic and exposure-history diversity represented. Pairwise subsampling led to the expectation that sequencing depth would affect the degree of clonotype sharing among donors.

CD8 naive samples consisted of CD45RO-negative cells that were positively selected for CCR7, yielding a CD45RA+CCR7+ population without TemRA cells. The donors were healthy, HIV-negative adults with no recently reported acute infections or vaccinations. Only Caucasian adults living in Nashville, Tennessee, USA were represented among the donors. After blood collection by leukapheresis, PBMCs were isolated using Ficoll-Histopaque density gradient centrifugation and then cryopreserved in the vapor phase of liquid nitrogen. Purity and quantity of every magnetically sorted T cell population were checked by analytical flow cytometry. Genomic DNA was isolated from every sorted fraction and measured by UV absorbance on a Nanodrop 2000c. With respect to this clone: Its antigen has not been determined. The sample holds no much larger clone one base away, and base qualities are not on file.

Via the germline V gene, CDR1 is SGHDT and CDR2 YYEEEE. V loses 4 bases, J loses 6 bases, and the germline ends lie 16 bases apart. The CDR3 contains 14 residues, cysteine and phenylalanine counted. The retained sequence is limited to the CDR3, 42 bases, with the frame set at the first base. TCR CDR3 regions were amplified from genomic DNA by multiplex PCR using the deep immunoSEQ assay. For each cell subset, the extracted genomic DNA was distributed evenly across all wells of several immunoSEQ 96-well plates, and each plate served as one replicate. Each replicate PCR for sorted subsets received around 200 ng genomic DNA, equal to about 30,000 T cell genomes. Purified libraries were measured with a Qubit 3.0 fluorometer, size-checked on a Bioanalyzer 2100, and measured again with the KAPA Library Quantification kit. A separate single-read 150-cycle Illumina NextSeq 550 flow cell was used to sequence each immunoSEQ 96-well plate. The authors' pipeline ran thus. Because the immunoSEQ output included only junctional sequences and no quality scores, the filtering could not be the same as the filtering used for full-length reads. Sequences were annotated with PyIR, a Python wrapper for IgBLAST v1.9, and V/J genes and CDR3 were assigned using IMGT germline references. Reads were filtered out if the reads had weak V/J assignments (E-value above 1e-6), no CDR3, stop codons, out-of-frame junctions, or ambiguous translated residues. V3J clonotypes were defined as sequences sharing the same inferred V gene, J gene, and CDR3 amino acid sequence. To compute the percentage overlap between repertoires, the number of shared unique clonotypes was divided by the size of the smaller repertoire. Three approaches were used to assess repertoire richness: RTK rarefaction, the Chao1 estimator, and Recon v2.1 estimates of unobserved clonotypes. Generation probabilities were computed with OLGA for all TCRbeta clonotypes obtained by the gDNA method from several donors. The table comes from immuneACCESS by way of TCRdb, which keeps in-frame sequences with V and J called. Part of the clones is missing from these tables; in studies checked, under half for an unresolved V gene and the rest for unknown reasons. That table is the source of V, J and clone size, and D and trimming were worked out from the DNA. Within this sample are fewer than 700,000 clones, with 95% of them counted one time only. Approximately 0.11% of the sample comes from the top ten.

Sequencing input: naive CD8+ T cells sorted from blood. The label giving this sample's cell subset or site can be read as: CD45RA+CCR7+. The clonotype was recovered from a woman aged 25 to 39 in good health. Recombination joined TRBV5-6 with TRBJ1-2; perhaps TRBD1 is the D gene, with 5 bases matching. The nucleotides are TGTGCCAGCAGCACCACAATTCGGGGGAATGGCTACACCTTC. Its product reads: CASSTTIRGNGYTF.